A selection of T cell receptor beta chains follows, all from one sample in a study of cytomegalovirus exposure and HLA in healthy donors. Using immunoSEQ multiplex PCR, the repertoire was profiled, and TCRdb retains in-frame clones only, with some absent. This listing includes about 74,000 clones. Sequencing used PBMCs. The origin of the receptors is a female donor in good health and CMV-seropositive. CDR3s include the opening cysteine and the closing phenylalanine or tryptophan. D genes are given only for firm matches.

J | D | V | CDR3 | DNA
TRBJ1-1 | NA | TRBV30 | CAWQRGNTEAFF | TGTGCCTGGCAGCGAGGGAACACTGAAGCTTTCTTT
TRBJ1-2 | TRBD1 | TRBV28 | CASSSGQGTGYTF | TGTGCCAGCAGTTCGGGACAGGGGACGGGCTACACCTTC
TRBJ1-1 | NA | TRBV30 | CAWRYREYTEAFF | TGTGCCTGGAGGTACAGGGAATACACTGAAGCTTTCTTT
TRBJ2-1 | TRBD2 | TRBV2 | CASRSLAGVQSYNEQFF | TGTGCCAGCAGATCCCTAGCGGGAGTCCAATCCTACAATGAGCAGTTCTTC
TRBJ2-3 | TRBD1 | TRBV5-6 | CASSFDRGGTDTQYF | TGTGCCAGCAGCTTTGACAGGGGTGGAACAGATACGCAGTATTTT
TRBJ2-3 | TRBD1 | TRBV9 | CASSVVGQSADTQYF | TGTGCCAGCAGCGTAGTGGGACAGAGCGCAGATACGCAGTATTTT
TRBJ2-1 | TRBD2 | TRBV5-6 | CASSSLGTSANNEQFF | TGTGCCAGCAGTTCGCTTGGGACTAGCGCTAACAATGAGCAGTTCTTC
TRBJ2-7 | NA | TRBV5-4 | CASSFSEGSYEQYF | TGTGCCAGCAGCTTTTCGGAGGGCTCCTACGAGCAGTACTTC
TRBJ2-3 | TRBD2 | TRBV9 | CASSARTSGGTDTQYF | TGTGCCAGCAGCGCGCGGACTAGCGGGGGCACAGATACGCAGTATTTT
TRBJ1-5 | TRBD1 | TRBV28 | CASSFGQGKGQPQHF | TGTGCCAGCAGTTTCGGACAGGGGAAAGGTCAGCCCCAGCATTTT